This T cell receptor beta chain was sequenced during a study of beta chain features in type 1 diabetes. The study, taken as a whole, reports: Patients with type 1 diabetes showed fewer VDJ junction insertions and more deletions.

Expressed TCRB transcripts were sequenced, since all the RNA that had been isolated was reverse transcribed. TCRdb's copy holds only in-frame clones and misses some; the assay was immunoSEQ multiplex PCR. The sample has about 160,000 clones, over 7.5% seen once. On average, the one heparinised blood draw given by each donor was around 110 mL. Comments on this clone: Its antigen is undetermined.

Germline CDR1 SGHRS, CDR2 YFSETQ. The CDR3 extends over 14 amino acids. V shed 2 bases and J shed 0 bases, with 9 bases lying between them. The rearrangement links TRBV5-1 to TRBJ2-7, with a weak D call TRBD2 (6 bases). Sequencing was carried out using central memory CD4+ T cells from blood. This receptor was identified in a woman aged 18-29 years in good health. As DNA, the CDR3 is TGCGCCAGCAGCTTCGGAGGGTCCTCCTACGAGCAGTACTTC. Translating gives CASSFGGSSYEQYF.